The present T cell receptor (beta chain) was sequenced within a study of blood T cells in healthy people across ages. The study, taken as a whole, reports: TCR beta diversity was tightly associated with the proportion of naive T cells. Across the age range, TCR beta diversity per million T cells fell in a roughly linear way.

V lost 3 bases and J lost 4, with 13 bases in between. CDR3 length equals 13 residues. Germline V gene data show CDR1 as GTSNPN and CDR2 as SVGIG (reference sequence). This clonotype was counted ten times or more. As yet, its antigen is unknown. Then a second PCR, running about 6 to 12 cycles, was carried out with a sample-barcoded 5' primer and a J-beta primer mix. No fewer than 3 million CDR3-containing paired-end reads came from each sample. TCRdb used MiXCR to reprocess the 5' RACE reads, holding one entry per CDR3 protein. The sample includes about 1.7 million distinct CDR3 sequences, under 30% seen only once; the top ten take roughly 8%.

This TCR derives from a woman in her 30s in good health. The specimen was blood. J is TRBJ2-7 and V is TRBV30; D not resolved. This CDR3 reads CAWSVWVWYEQYF. CDR3 bases: TGTGCCTGGAGCGTATGGGTTTGGTACGAGCAGTACTTC. The full variable domain, in which reference TRBV30 and TRBJ2-7 provide the parts outside the CDR3, is SQTIHQWPATLVQPVGSPLSLECTVEGTSNPNLYWYRQAAGRGLQLLFYSVGIGQISSEVPQNLSASRPQDRQFILSSKKLLLSDSGFYLCAWSVWVWYEQYFGPGTRLTVT.